This T cell receptor beta chain was captured in a study of shared clonotypes between healthy human individuals. Study-level points and caveats: Roughly 4.6% of naive CD4 clonotypes were common to a few donors.

Germline CDR1 reads SGDLS; CDR2 reads YYNGEE. The CDR3 loop spans 16 amino acids. J lost 4 bases, V lost 1 base, and 4 bases had no gene match. TCRdb keeps only in-frame clones here, not all; method: immunoSEQ multiplex PCR. The table has a few million clones, 80% to 95% seen once. On this clone itself: What it binds is not known.

Sequences were obtained from naive CD4+ T cells from PBMCs. Stated subset: CD45RA+ positively selected. V and J are TRBV9 and TRBJ2-1; 11 bases fit TRBD2. The clonotype originates from a man younger than 35 in good health. Some clones in this sample may be carry-over from other donors' samples. Written as DNA, the CDR3 is TGTGCCAGCAGCGTAAGAGGACTAGCGGGTTACAATGAGCAGTTCTTC. Translation gives CASSVRGLAGYNEQFF.